Sequencing of this TCR beta chain was carried out in a study of blood T cell repertoires in COVID-19. The V gene's germline CDR1 is SNHLY and CDR2 FYNNEI. The CDR3 is 14 amino acids. Trimming stripped 3 bases from V and 4 bases from J, with 10 bases between. TCRdb keeps only in-frame clones here, not all; method: immunoSEQ multiplex PCR. The sample has just over 150,000 clones, 80% to 90% seen once. This clone appeared a single time. The TCR was taken from a woman aged 40 to 50 with acute or convalescent COVID-19. Sequencing was carried out using peripheral blood. The chain couples TRBV2 to TRBJ1-5; D is uncertain. The CDR3 sequence: CASSDAIANQPQHF. In DNA form, the CDR3 reads TGTGCCAGCAGTGATGCTATTGCTAATCAGCCCCAGCATTTT. Supplemented by reference TRBV2 and TRBJ1-5, the full variable domain reads EPEVTQTPSHQVTQMGQEVILRCVPISNHLYFYWYRQILGQKVEFLVSFYNNEISEKSEIFDDQFSVERPDGSNFTLKIRSTKLEDSAMYFCASSDAIANQPQHFGDGTRLSIL.